The rows below give T cell receptor beta chains drawn from one sample of a study of neurological immune-mediated disorders. TCRdb re-analysed the 5' RACE reads in MiXCR, keeping a single row per CDR3 protein. The table includes under 90,000 distinct CDR3 sequences, roughly 10% detected once. Sequences were obtained from PBMCs. The receptors were sampled from a man aged 30-40 years in good health. Both conserved end residues are part of each CDR3. Each record gives: clone size, V gene, J gene, D gene, CDR3 DNA, CDR3 protein. D genes are given only for firm matches. Size is omitted from some rows. Given values are once, few, many or a class for expanded clones.

many	TRBV24-1	TRBJ2-7	TRBD2	TGTGCCATAGCGGGAGGGCCCGGCGAGCAGTACTTC	CAIAGGPGEQYF
-	TRBV3-1	TRBJ1-1	-	TGTGCCAGCAGCCCACCCGAGTACACTGAAGCTTTCTTT	CASSPPEYTEAFF
few	TRBV20-1	TRBJ2-7	TRBD2	TGCAGTGCTTCGGGACTAGCGGGAGGGCCTAGCGAGCAGTACTTC	CSASGLAGGPSEQYF
-	TRBV5-1	TRBJ1-1	-	TGCGCCAGCAGCTTGGGTGGCGGACTGAACACTGAAGCTTTCTTT	CASSLGGGLNTEAFF
many	TRBV20-1	TRBJ2-7	-	TGCAGTGCTAGACAGGACTCCTACGAGCAGTACTTC	CSARQDSYEQYF
many	TRBV20-1	TRBJ2-4	-	TGCAGTGCTAGAGAGGGAATAGCCAAAAACATTCAGTACTTC	CSAREGIAKNIQYF
-	TRBV2	TRBJ1-1	-	TGTGCCAGCAGGGTCACAGGGAACACTGAAGCTTTCTTT	CASRVTGNTEAFF
-	TRBV6-1	TRBJ2-1	-	TGTGCCAGCAGTGACCCACGGGAAGGTTACTACAATGAGCAGTTCTTC	CASSDPREGYYNEQFF
-	TRBV15	TRBJ2-1	TRBD2	TGTGCCACCAGCAGACGCCTCGGGACTAGCGGGAGCGGCGAGCAGTTCTTC	CATSRRLGTSGSGEQFF
-	TRBV7-2	TRBJ2-3	-	TGTGCCAGCAGCTTGGGGATAGTGGGGCTAGATACGCAGTATTTT	CASSLGIVGLDTQYF
many	TRBV5-1	TRBJ2-1	-	TGCGCCAGCAGCTTGGCCGAGGAATCCTACAATGAGCAGTTCTTC	CASSLAEESYNEQFF
many	TRBV7-9	TRBJ1-3	-	TGTGCCAGCAGCCTATCGGGGCTCCGCAAGAGCTCTGGAAACACCATATATTTT	CASSLSGLRKSSGNTIYF
many	TRBV10-1	TRBJ2-3	-	TGCGCCAGCAGTGAGTCCCACACAGATACGCAGTATTTT	CASSESHTDTQYF
few	TRBV20-1	TRBJ2-4	-	TGCAGTGCTGGCAGGGCAGACATTCAGTACTTC	CSAGRADIQYF
-	TRBV3-1	TRBJ2-5	TRBD2	TGTGCCAGCAGCCCTTTGGCGGGAGGGGAGACCCAGTACTTC	CASSPLAGGETQYF
few	TRBV10-3	TRBJ2-2	TRBD2	TGTGCCATCAGCGGGACTAGCGGGAGGGGCACCGGGGAGCTGTTTTTT	CAISGTSGRGTGELFF
many	TRBV28	TRBJ2-7	TRBD1	TGTGCCAGCAGTTCAAGGAGGAGTTTCGGCAGGGGGCTATACTACGAGCAGTACTTC	CASSSRRSFGRGLYYEQYF
many	TRBV6-5	TRBJ2-2	TRBD1	TGTGCCAGCAGTCCCGGACAGGGAAACACCGGGGAGCTGTTTTTT	CASSPGQGNTGELFF
many	TRBV29-1	TRBJ2-1	TRBD2	TGCAGCGTTGAATTGGCTAGCGGGGGTCACCCGCAGTTCTTC	CSVELASGGHPQFF
many	TRBV20-1	TRBJ2-1	TRBD2	TGCAGTGCTCGGACTAGCGAAGGCATCTACAATGAGCAGTTCTTC	CSARTSEGIYNEQFF
many	TRBV7-9	TRBJ2-5	TRBD2	TGTGCCAGCAGCTCCCCACTAGCGGGAGAGGAGACCCAGTACTTC	CASSSPLAGEETQYF
many	TRBV4-2	TRBJ2-7	-	TGTGCCAGCAGCCGCGACAGCAAAAGGGGTGGTTCCTACGAGCAGTACTTC	CASSRDSKRGGSYEQYF
many	TRBV28	TRBJ1-3	-	TGTGCCAGCAGTTCGTCGGGCAGAGAATCTGGAAACACCATATATTTT	CASSSSGRESGNTIYF
many	TRBV2	TRBJ1-1	TRBD1	TGTGCCAGCCGGGACAGGGAAGACACTGAAGCTTTCTTT	CASRDREDTEAFF
many	TRBV5-1	TRBJ1-3	-	TGCGCCAGCAGGGAGACCTCTGGAAACACCATATATTTT	CASRETSGNTIYF
many	TRBV20-1	TRBJ2-7	-	TGCAGTGCTAGAGATCTAGCAGGCGAGGGTAAGGACGAGCAGTACTTC	CSARDLAGEGKDEQYF
-	TRBV7-3	TRBJ2-7	TRBD2	TGTGCCAGCAGCTTACTAGCGGGAGGCTACGAACAGTACTTC	CASSLLAGGYEQYF
many	TRBV20-1	TRBJ2-7	-	TGCAGTGCTAGGCCTAGCTCAGAGAACGAGCAGTACTTC	CSARPSSENEQYF
many	TRBV12-3/TRBV12-4	TRBJ2-2	TRBD2	TGTGCCAGCACCAGGCCCGATAGCGGGAGTTCGTCCGGGGAGCTGTTTTTT	CASTRPDSGSSSGELFF
many	TRBV5-4	TRBJ2-2	TRBD2	TGTGCCAGCAGATCCGGACTAGCGGGGGGGAACACCGGGGAGCTGTTTTTT	CASRSGLAGGNTGELFF
once	TRBV7-9	TRBJ1-2	-	TGTGCCAGCAGCTTACCAGGACCCTCTCATGGCTACACCTTC	CASSLPGPSHGYTF
many	TRBV24-1	TRBJ2-1	-	TGTGCCACCAGTGACCCCGTTGCGCGGTCGTACAATGAGCAGTTCTTC	CATSDPVARSYNEQFF
-	TRBV20-1	TRBJ2-3	TRBD2	TGCAGTGCCATTAGCGGGAGGACAGACCTCCCAGATACGCAGTATTTT	CSAISGRTDLPDTQYF
many	TRBV29-1	TRBJ2-6	-	TGCAGCGCCCCTTCATACACTCACTCTGGGGCCAACGTCCTGACTTTC	CSAPSYTHSGANVLTF
many	TRBV12-3/TRBV12-4	TRBJ2-3	TRBD2	TGTGCCAGCAAGCCGGGACTAGGCACAGATACGCAGTATTTT	CASKPGLGTDTQYF
many	TRBV6-2/TRBV6-3	TRBJ2-3	-	TGTGCCAGCAGTGATCCGGGTCCCCTGGGCACAGATACGCAGTATTTT	CASSDPGPLGTDTQYF
many	TRBV6-6	TRBJ1-2	-	TGTGCCAGCAGTCCTCTCCTCACAGCTAACTATGGCTACACCTTC	CASSPLLTANYGYTF
many	TRBV5-1	TRBJ2-3	TRBD1	TGCGCCAGCAGCTTGGGGACAGGGCTTATGGTGGATACGCAGTATTTT	CASSLGTGLMVDTQYF
-	TRBV20-1	TRBJ2-1	-	TGCAGTGCTAACCGGGAGACTACCTACAATGAGCAGTTCTTC	CSANRETTYNEQFF